Below, 6 T cell receptor beta chains from the same sample are listed, as sequenced in a study of blood T cells in healthy people across ages. Through a sample-barcoded 5' primer and a J-beta primer mix, a second PCR was run for roughly 6 to 11 cycles. TCRdb reanalysed the 5' RACE reads using MiXCR and keeps one entry per CDR3 protein. The sample lists 1.5 million to 2 million distinct CDR3 sequences, under 30% occurring once. Sequences were obtained from blood. Receptors were obtained from a woman aged 25 to 45 in good health.

As DNA, the CDR3 is TGCGCCAGCAGCCAAGATTTTAGGGGATTGACCCAGTACTTC. It translates to CASSQDFRGLTQYF. The V gene is TRBV4-1, the J gene TRBJ2-5; the D gene is possibly TRBD1 (5 bases). From germline, CDR1 is MGHRA and CDR2 YSYEKL. This CDR3 is built from 14 residues. V was trimmed by 0 bases and J by 7 bases, leaving 12 bases between them.

The sample holds many counts of this clonotype. The CDR3 sequence: CASTRTGVETQYF. The CDR3 nucleotides are TGTGCCAGCACCCGGACAGGAGTGGAGACCCAGTACTTC. The rearrangement joins TRBV12-3 or TRBV12-4 to TRBJ2-5; 7 nucleotides agree with TRBD1. The CDR3 totals 13 residues. V lost 7 bases, J lost 5 bases, and 7 bases stayed unmatched.

This clonotype was observed many times. This chain connects TRBV5-4 to TRBJ2-5, with D perhaps matching TRBD2 (6 bases). This CDR3 contains 16 residues. Trimming pared 3 bases from V and 5 bases from J, leaving 20 bases between. The V gene's germline CDR1 is SGHNT and CDR2 YYREEE (reference sequence). CDR3 loop: CASSWGRRDLTETQYF. The CDR3 nucleotides read TGTGCCAGCAGCTGGGGGAGGAGGGATCTGACGGAGACCCAGTACTTC.

The table lists this clonotype with a few counts. The CDR3 loop reads CASSPQADEQFF. DNA for the CDR3: TGTGCCAGCAGTCCCCAGGCGGATGAGCAGTTCTTC. The rearrangement links TRBV2 to TRBJ2-1; no clear D. Germline loops: CDR1 SNHLY, CDR2 FYNNEI. The CDR3 loop spans 12 amino acids. With 5 bases removed from V and 8 bases from J, the gap between germline ends came to 10 bases.

This clonotype showed up many times. This chain connects TRBV5-1 to TRBJ2-5; 7 nucleotides align to TRBD1. V was clipped by 3 bases and J by 2 bases; unmatched bases: 4. Germline V gene sequence: CDR1 SGHRS, CDR2 YFSETQ. The CDR3 loop spans 14 amino acids. CDR3 in amino acids: CASSSTGDQETQYF. The CDR3 coding sequence is TGCGCCAGCAGCTCCACAGGGGATCAAGAGACCCAGTACTTC.

A note on this clonotype: Since a much larger clone is just one base distant, this may be a read error. V is TRBV18 and J is TRBJ2-7; 11 bases line up with TRBD2. Near its end, the DNA agrees better with TRBJ2-1, so the J call may be wrong. The CDR3 extends over 15 amino acids. Per germline, CDR1 KGHSH and CDR2 LQKENI. CDR3 nucleotide sequence: TGTGCCAGCTCACTACTAGCGGGGGCAAGCTACGAGCAGTTCTTC. This codes for CASSLLAGASYEQFF.